The 21 T cell receptor beta chains below all came from one sample that was sequenced in a study of cytomegalovirus exposure and HLA in healthy donors. Primers included in the PCR were 60 Vbeta and 13 Jbeta primers. Sequencing used immunoSEQ multiplex PCR; TCRdb keeps in-frame clones, though not all of them. This sample yields around 100,000 clones, of which 81% are seen a single time; over 4% belongs to the top ten. Input material: PBMCs. These receptors originate from a woman aged 65 to 85 in good health and CMV-seropositive.

The genes are TRBV19 and TRBJ2-7; possibly TRBD2 for D (6 bases). Germline values: CDR1 LNHDA, CDR2 SQIVND (reference sequence). The CDR3 covers 14 residues. V was pared by 5 bases and J by 4 bases, with 15 bases between. CDR3 coding DNA: TGTGCCAGTAGTCGAAGACTAGTGGATTACGAGCAGTACTTC. Its translation is CASSRRLVDYEQYF.

This clone occurred a few times. The gene calls are TRBV5-6 and TRBJ2-7; 8 nucleotides match TRBD1. The CDR3 spans 14 residues. Germline CDR1 reads SGHDT; CDR2 reads YYEEEE. V dropped 4 bases and J dropped 0; count of bases not matched to a gene: 3. For the CDR3, the DNA is TGTGCCAGCAGCACAGGGGGTTACTCCTACGAGCAGTACTTC. This translates into CASSTGGYSYEQYF. The variable domain in full, completed from reference TRBV5-6 and TRBJ2-7, reads DAGVTQSPTHLIKTRGQQVTLRCSPKSGHDTVSWYQQALGQGPQFIFQYYEEEERQRGNFPDRFSGHQFPNYSSELNVNALLLGDSALYLCASSTGGYSYEQYFGPGTRLTVT.

For the CDR3, the DNA is TGCGCCAGCAGTGAGTCGTCCAGGAATCAGCCCCAGCATTTT. Its translation is CASSESSRNQPQHF. The chain uses TRBV10-1 and TRBJ1-5; D remains unclear. The CDR3 totals 14 residues. V lost 0 bases and J 4 bases, leaving 7 bases between the germline ends. Germline loops: CDR1 WNHNN, CDR2 SYGVQD (reference sequence).

This chain connects TRBV9 to TRBJ2-7, with a possible D match to TRBD2 (5 bases). Germline CDR1 SGDLS, CDR2 YYNGEE. This CDR3 spans 13 amino acids. Between the trimmed V and J ends, which lost 0 bases and 7 bases, there was a span of 11 bases. The CDR3 nucleotides read TGTGCCAGCAGCGTAGAGGATAGAGGGGAGCAGTACTTC. This gives the protein CASSVEDRGEQYF.

This sequence joins TRBV7-9 and TRBJ2-7, with D uncertain. This CDR3 has 13 amino acids. V was shortened by 0 bases and J by 3 bases, with 6 bases between the two germline ends. Per germline, CDR1 SEHNR and CDR2 FQNEAQ (reference sequence). CDR3 sequence (DNA): TGTGCCAGCAGCTTAGCTTCGTTCTACGAGCAGTACTTC. This codes for CASSLASFYEQYF.

The chain couples TRBV6-5 to TRBJ2-2; TRBD2 is a possible D gene (6 bases). Trimming removed 6 bases at V and 4 bases at J, with 15 bases between. The CDR3 length is 15 residues. Germline CDR1 is MNHEY and CDR2 is SVGAGI. The CDR3 bases are TGTGCCAGCAGGGGGGACTGGCGGCTCACCGGGGAGCTGTTTTTT. The encoded protein is CASRGDWRLTGELFF.

DNA for the CDR3: TGTGCCAGCACGTTCGAGACAGAACGATACAATGAGCAGTTCTTC. It specifies CASTFETERYNEQFF. The chain combines TRBV21-1 with TRBJ2-1; TRBD1 is taken as the D call from the table, unchecked against the DNA. TRBV21-1 is a pseudogene. The CDR3 is 15 amino acids.

This chain links TRBV2 with TRBJ2-3, with 10 positions matching TRBD1. Germline lookup yields CDR1 SNHLY and CDR2 FYNNEI. V shed 5 bases, J shed 3 bases, and the junction held 11 bases outside the gene matches. This CDR3 spans 17 amino acids. The CDR3 loop is CASSPGTGALKTDTQYF. The DNA of the CDR3 is TGTGCCAGCAGTCCCGGGACAGGGGCTCTAAAGACAGATACGCAGTATTTT.

This clone was seen only a few times. This sequence joins TRBV7-9 and TRBJ2-2; no reliable D call. This CDR3 spans 14 amino acids. CDR1 and CDR2 from the germline V gene are SEHNR and FQNEAQ (reference sequence). The V end was cut by 2 bases, the J end by 3 bases, with 7 bases between. Here the CDR3 reads CASSLSPDTGELFF. CDR3 sequence (DNA): TGTGCCAGCAGCTTATCCCCGGACACCGGGGAGCTGTTTTTT.

V gene TRBV5-6 combines with J gene TRBJ2-7, with TRBD2 matching over 9 bases. V dropped 2 bases and J dropped 6; count of bases not matched to a gene: 9. In germline, CDR1 is SGHDT, CDR2 YYEEEE. This CDR3 comprises 15 residues. CDR3 residues: CASSLWTSVWGEQYF. CDR3 nucleotides: TGTGCCAGCAGCTTATGGACTAGCGTTTGGGGCGAGCAGTACTTC.

This clone was detected once. The rearrangement uses TRBV5-1 and TRBJ1-4; 7 bases line up with TRBD1. V trimming: 4 bases; J trimming: 8 bases; junction bases outside the gene matches: 8. CDR1 is SGHRS and CDR2 is YFSETQ in the germline V gene. This CDR3 is 14 amino acids long. The DNA for the CDR3 is TGCGCCAGCAGCCCGGGACAGCAGGGAGAAAAACTGTTTTTT. This gives the protein CASSPGQQGEKLFF.

This clone has only a few counts. This chain uses TRBV7-2 with TRBJ2-6; unclear D gene. CDR1 and CDR2 from the germline V gene are SGHTA and FQGNSA. The CDR3 extends over 15 amino acids. Deletions cut 4 bases from V and 1 base from J, with 8 bases between. The CDR3, as DNA: TGTGCCAGCAGCTCGACAAGATCTGGGGCCAACGTCCTGACTTTC. Translated, it gives CASSSTRSGANVLTF.

The J gene is TRBJ2-5, the V gene TRBV6-1, with 9 bases identical to TRBD1. Germline lookup yields CDR1 MNHNS and CDR2 SASEGT. This CDR3 is 15 amino acids long. V lost 7 bases, J lost 5 bases, and 11 bases stayed unmatched. CDR3 amino acids: CASTVGQGILETQYF. In nucleotides, the CDR3 is TGTGCCAGCACCGTCGGACAGGGGATATTGGAGACCCAGTACTTC.

The sample holds a few counts of this clone. The V gene is TRBV28, the J gene TRBJ2-2, with a tentative D call TRBD2 (5 bases). Trimming removed 10 bases from V and 4 bases from J, with 19 bases in between. This CDR3 is 15 amino acids long. CDR1 MDHEN and CDR2 SYDVKM come from the germline V gene. CDR3 sequence: CATKARGSGTGELFF. The DNA for the CDR3 is TGTGCCACCAAAGCACGGGGTAGTGGCACCGGGGAGCTGTTTTTT.

This clone was seen only a few times. The chain employs TRBV7-9 and TRBJ2-7; D perhaps matches TRBD2 (6 bases). Germline V CDR1 and CDR2: SEHNR, FQNEAQ (reference sequence). V gave up 5 bases and J gave up 11 bases, with 19 bases separating them. The CDR3 spans 13 residues. The CDR3 nucleotides read TGTGCCAGCAGCCCGCGGGATAGCCCTAAAGAGTACTTC. Its protein product is CASSPRDSPKEYF.

The V gene is TRBV6-4, the J gene TRBJ2-3; 10 bases agree with TRBD2. The CDR3 sequence is 17 residues long. CDR1 is MRHNA, CDR2 SNTAGT, per germline. Trimming at V came to 0 bases and at J to 3 bases, leaving 6 bases not matched to a gene. Written as DNA, the CDR3 is TGTGCCAGCAGTGACTCTCTAGCGGGAGAGGGGACAGATACGCAGTATTTT. Translation gives CASSDSLAGEGTDTQYF.

The genes are TRBV19 and TRBJ1-1; D is possibly TRBD1 (5 bases). V lost 8 bases and J 4 bases, leaving 17 bases between the germline ends. This CDR3 is built from 14 residues. Germline CDR1 and CDR2: LNHDA and SQIVND (reference sequence). CDR3 nucleotides: TGTGCCAGTGTGGGAGGGGCAATGGGCACTGAAGCTTTCTTT. This gives the protein CASVGGAMGTEAFF. Full variable domain (remainder filled in from reference TRBV19 and TRBJ1-1): DGGITQSPKYLFRKEGQNVTLSCEQNLNHDAMYWYRQDPGQGLRLIYYSQIVNDFQKGDIAEGYSVSREKKESFPLTVTSAQKNPTAFYLCASVGGAMGTEAFFGQGTRLTVV.

The rearrangement links TRBV5-6 to TRBJ2-7; TRBD2 is a possible D gene (6 bases). Per germline, CDR1 SGHDT and CDR2 YYEEEE. The CDR3 spans 14 residues. V shed 3 bases and J shed 6 bases, with 16 bases lying between them. The CDR3 nucleotides read TGTGCCAGCAGCTCTGACGGTCGGAGGGGCGAGCAGTACTTC. The encoded protein is CASSSDGRRGEQYF. The complete variable domain, with remaining parts taken from reference TRBV5-6 and TRBJ2-7, reads DAGVTQSPTHLIKTRGQQVTLRCSPKSGHDTVSWYQQALGQGPQFIFQYYEEEERQRGNFPDRFSGHQFPNYSSELNVNALLLGDSALYLCASSSDGRRGEQYFGPGTRLTVT.

This clone was seen a few times. J is TRBJ1-3 and V is TRBV5-6; D gene unclear. Germline V CDR1 and CDR2: SGHDT, YYEEEE. Trimming cost V 0 bases and J 0 bases, with 7 bases left between them. The CDR3 is 15 residues long. CDR3 DNA sequence: TGTGCCAGCAGCTTGGGGCAGGTCTCTGGAAACACCATATATTTT. It is translated as CASSLGQVSGNTIYF.

V gene TRBV18 combines with J gene TRBJ2-1, with 8 bases lining up with TRBD2. With 3 bases clipped from V and 2 bases from J, the junction kept 3 bases outside the gene matches. Looked up from germline, CDR1 is KGHSH and CDR2 is LQKENI. The CDR3 length is 15 residues. This CDR3 reads CASSPQGLAYNEQFF. The CDR3 DNA follows: TGTGCCAGCTCACCCCAGGGACTAGCCTACAATGAGCAGTTCTTC.

This chain joins TRBV19 and TRBJ2-1; 9 bases are shared with TRBD1. This CDR3 spans 15 amino acids. The junction had 10 bases not matched to a gene; V was cut back by 5 bases and J by 8 bases. From germline, CDR1 is LNHDA and CDR2 SQIVND (reference sequence). The CDR3 loop reads CASSAGTGLSDEQFF. The CDR3, as DNA: TGTGCCAGTAGTGCGGGGACAGGGTTGTCGGATGAGCAGTTCTTC.